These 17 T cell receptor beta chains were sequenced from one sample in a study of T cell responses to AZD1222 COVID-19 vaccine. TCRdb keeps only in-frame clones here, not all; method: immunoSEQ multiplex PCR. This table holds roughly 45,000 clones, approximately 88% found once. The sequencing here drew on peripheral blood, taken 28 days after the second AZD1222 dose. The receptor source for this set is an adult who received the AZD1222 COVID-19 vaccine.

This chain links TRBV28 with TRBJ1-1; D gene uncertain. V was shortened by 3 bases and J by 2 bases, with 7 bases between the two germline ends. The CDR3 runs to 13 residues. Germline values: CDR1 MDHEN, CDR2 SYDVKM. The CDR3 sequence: CASSLQINTEAFF. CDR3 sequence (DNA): TGTGCCAGCAGTTTGCAGATTAACACTGAAGCTTTCTTT.

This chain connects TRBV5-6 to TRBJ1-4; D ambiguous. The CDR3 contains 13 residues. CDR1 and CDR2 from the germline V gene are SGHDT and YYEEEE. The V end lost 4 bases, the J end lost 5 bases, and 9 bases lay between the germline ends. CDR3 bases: TGTGCCAGCAGCCCCGGACGAAATGAAAAACTGTTTTTT. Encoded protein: CASSPGRNEKLFF.

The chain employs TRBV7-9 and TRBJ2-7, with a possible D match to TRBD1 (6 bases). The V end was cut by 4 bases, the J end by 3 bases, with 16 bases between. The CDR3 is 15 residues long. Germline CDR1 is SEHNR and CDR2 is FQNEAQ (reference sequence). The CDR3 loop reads CASSYQQGDGYEQYF. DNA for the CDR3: TGTGCCAGCAGCTACCAACAGGGAGATGGCTACGAGCAGTACTTC.

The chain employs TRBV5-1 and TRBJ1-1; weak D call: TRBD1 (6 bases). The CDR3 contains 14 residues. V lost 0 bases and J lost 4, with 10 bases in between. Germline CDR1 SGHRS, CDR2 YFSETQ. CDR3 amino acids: CASSLVQGPTEAFF. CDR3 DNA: TGCGCCAGCAGCTTGGTTCAGGGGCCCACTGAAGCTTTCTTT. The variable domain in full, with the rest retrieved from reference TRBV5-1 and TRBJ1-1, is KAGVTQTPRYLIKTRGQQVTLSCSPISGHRSVSWYQQTPGQGLQFLFEYFSETQRNKGNFPGRFSGRQFSNSRSEMNVSTLELGDSALYLCASSLVQGPTEAFFGQGTRLTVV.

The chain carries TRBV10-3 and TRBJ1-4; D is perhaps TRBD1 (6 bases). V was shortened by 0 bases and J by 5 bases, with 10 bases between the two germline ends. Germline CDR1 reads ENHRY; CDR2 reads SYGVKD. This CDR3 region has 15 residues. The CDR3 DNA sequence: TGTGCCATCAGTGAGTCAGGGGGTCCCAATGAAAAACTGTTTTTT. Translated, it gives CAISESGGPNEKLFF.

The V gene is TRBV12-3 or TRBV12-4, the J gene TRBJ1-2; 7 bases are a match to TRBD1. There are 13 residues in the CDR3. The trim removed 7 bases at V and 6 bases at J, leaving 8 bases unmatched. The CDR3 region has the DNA TGTGCCAGCACTCGGTGGCAGGGGGATGGCTACACCTTC. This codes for CASTRWQGDGYTF.

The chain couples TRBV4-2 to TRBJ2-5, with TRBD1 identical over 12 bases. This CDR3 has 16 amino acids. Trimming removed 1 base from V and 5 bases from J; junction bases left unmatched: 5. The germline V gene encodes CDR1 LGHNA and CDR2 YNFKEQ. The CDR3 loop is CASSQAGDRGLETQYF. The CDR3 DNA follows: TGTGCCAGCAGCCAAGCCGGGGACAGGGGGCTGGAGACCCAGTACTTC.

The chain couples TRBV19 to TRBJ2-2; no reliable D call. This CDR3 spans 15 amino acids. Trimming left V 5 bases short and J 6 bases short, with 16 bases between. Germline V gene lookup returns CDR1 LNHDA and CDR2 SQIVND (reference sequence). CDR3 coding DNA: TGTGCCAGTAGTGCCGCCCTGAATGCCCCCGGGGAGCTGTTTTTT. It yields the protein CASSAALNAPGELFF.

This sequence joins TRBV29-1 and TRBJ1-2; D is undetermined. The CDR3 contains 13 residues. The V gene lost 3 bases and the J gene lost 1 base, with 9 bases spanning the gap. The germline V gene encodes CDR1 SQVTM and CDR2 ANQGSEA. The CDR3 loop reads CSVEEGSNYGYTF. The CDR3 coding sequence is TGCAGCGTTGAGGAGGGAAGTAACTATGGCTACACCTTC.

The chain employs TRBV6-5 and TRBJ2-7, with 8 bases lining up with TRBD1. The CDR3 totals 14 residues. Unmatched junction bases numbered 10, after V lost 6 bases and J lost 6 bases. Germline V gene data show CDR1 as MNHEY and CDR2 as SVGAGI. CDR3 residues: CASRAPGGKGEQYF. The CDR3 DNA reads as TGTGCCAGCAGGGCCCCAGGGGGCAAGGGCGAGCAGTACTTC.

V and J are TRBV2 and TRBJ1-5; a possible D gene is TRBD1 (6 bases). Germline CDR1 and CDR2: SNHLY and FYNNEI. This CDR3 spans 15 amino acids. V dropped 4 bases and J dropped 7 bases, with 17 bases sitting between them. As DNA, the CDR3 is TGTGCCAGCAGTGGCCTACAGGGCGCGCAGCAGCCCCAGCATTTT. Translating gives CASSGLQGAQQPQHF.

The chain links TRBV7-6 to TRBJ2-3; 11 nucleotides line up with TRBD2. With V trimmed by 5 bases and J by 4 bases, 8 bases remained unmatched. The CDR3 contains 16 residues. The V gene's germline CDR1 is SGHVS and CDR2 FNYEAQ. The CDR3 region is CASSPRLAGLSDTQYF. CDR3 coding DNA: TGTGCCAGCAGCCCCCGACTAGCGGGGTTGTCAGATACGCAGTATTTT.

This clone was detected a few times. The CDR3 region is CASSQPMTGRDTGELFF. The CDR3 DNA reads TGCGCCAGCAGCCAGCCCATGACAGGAAGGGACACCGGGGAGCTGTTTTTT. The chain employs TRBV4-1 and TRBJ2-2; D is perhaps TRBD1 (6 bases). V was shortened by 3 bases and J by 3 bases, with 17 bases between the two germline ends. Germline V gene sequence: CDR1 MGHRA, CDR2 YSYEKL. The CDR3 totals 17 residues.

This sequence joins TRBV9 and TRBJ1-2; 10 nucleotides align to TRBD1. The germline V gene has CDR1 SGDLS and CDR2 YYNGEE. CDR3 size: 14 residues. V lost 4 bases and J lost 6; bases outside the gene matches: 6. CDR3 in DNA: TGTGCCAGCAGCAGAGGGGGACAGGGGCATGGCTACACCTTC. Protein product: CASSRGGQGHGYTF.

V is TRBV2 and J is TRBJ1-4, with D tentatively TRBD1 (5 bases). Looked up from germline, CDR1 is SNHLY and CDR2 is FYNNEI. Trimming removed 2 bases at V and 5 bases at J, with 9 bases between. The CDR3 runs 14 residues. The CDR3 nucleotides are TGTGCCAGCAGTGAATGGGGGAACAATGAAAAACTGTTTTTT. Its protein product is CASSEWGNNEKLFF.

The CDR3 protein is CASSLVGGETQYF. The CDR3 DNA reads as TGTGCCAGCAGCTTAGTGGGGGGAGAGACCCAGTACTTC. V is TRBV7-2 and J is TRBJ2-5; D is possibly TRBD2 (6 bases). Trimming pared 1 base from V and 4 bases from J, leaving 7 bases between. Per the germline V gene, CDR1 is SGHTA and CDR2 is FQGNSA. The CDR3 totals 13 residues. The variable domain in full, completed from reference TRBV7-2 and TRBJ2-5, reads GAGVSQSPSNKVTEKGKDVELRCDPISGHTALYWYRQSLGQGLEFLIYFQGNSAPDKSGLPSDRFSAERTGGSVSTLTIQRTQQEDSAVYLCASSLVGGETQYFGPGTRLLVL.

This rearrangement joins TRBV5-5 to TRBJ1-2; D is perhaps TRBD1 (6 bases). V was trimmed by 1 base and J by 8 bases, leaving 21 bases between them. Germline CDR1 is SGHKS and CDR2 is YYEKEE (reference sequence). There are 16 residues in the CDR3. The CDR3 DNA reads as TGTGCCAGCAGCTTGATTGGTGGGGGGGCAACCGTGGGCTACACCTTC. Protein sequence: CASSLIGGGATVGYTF.